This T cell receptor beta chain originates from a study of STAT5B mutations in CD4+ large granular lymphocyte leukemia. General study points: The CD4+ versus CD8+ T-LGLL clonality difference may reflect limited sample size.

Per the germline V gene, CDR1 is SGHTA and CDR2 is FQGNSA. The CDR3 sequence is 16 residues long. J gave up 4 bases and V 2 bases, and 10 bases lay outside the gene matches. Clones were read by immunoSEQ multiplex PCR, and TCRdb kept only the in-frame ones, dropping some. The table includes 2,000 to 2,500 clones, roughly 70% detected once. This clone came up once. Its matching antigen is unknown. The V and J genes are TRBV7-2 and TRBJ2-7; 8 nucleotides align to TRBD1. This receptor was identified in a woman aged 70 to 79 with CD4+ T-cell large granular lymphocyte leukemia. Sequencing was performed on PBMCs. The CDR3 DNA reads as TGTGCCAGCAGCTTATCTCTGGCAGGGGGCGGATACGAGCAGTACTTC. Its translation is CASSLSLAGGGYEQYF.